These T cell receptor beta chains were read from a single sample in a study of blood T cell repertoires in COVID-19. Repertoires were generated with immunoSEQ multiplex PCR, while TCRdb's copy carries only in-frame clones and drops some. The sample lists 150,000 to 200,000 clones; more than 75% were seen once. The sequencing sample was made of peripheral blood. The receptors originated from a woman in her seventies with COVID-19, enrolled during active disease. The CDR3 runs from the conserved cysteine through the conserved F or W. The D gene is left open where the match is weak. Part of the rows lack a size; the others show once, few, many or a class for expanded clones.

clone_size: NA
d_call: NA
v_call: TRBV5-1
j_call: TRBJ2-5
cdr3_aa: CASSLEGHRFQETQYF
cdr3_nt: TGCGCCAGCAGCTTGGAGGGACACCGTTTCCAAGAGACCCAGTACTTC

clone_size: few
d_call: NA
v_call: TRBV10-1
j_call: TRBJ1-1
cdr3_aa: CASRIGQHTEAFF
cdr3_nt: TGCGCCAGCAGGATCGGACAGCACACTGAAGCTTTCTTT

clone_size: NA
d_call: NA
v_call: TRBV7-9
j_call: TRBJ2-7
cdr3_aa: CASSIGGEVDEQYF
cdr3_nt: TGTGCCAGCAGCATTGGCGGGGAAGTGGACGAGCAGTACTTC

clone_size: NA
d_call: TRBD2
v_call: TRBV28
j_call: TRBJ2-3
cdr3_aa: CASSPSLGGGATDTQYF
cdr3_nt: TGTGCCAGCAGCCCCTCCCTCGGCGGGGGTGCCACAGATACGCAGTATTTT

clone_size: NA
d_call: NA
v_call: TRBV9
j_call: TRBJ1-5
cdr3_aa: CASSDRPNQPQHF
cdr3_nt: TGTGCCAGCAGCGACAGGCCCAATCAGCCCCAGCATTTT

clone_size: NA
d_call: NA
v_call: TRBV28
j_call: TRBJ2-6
cdr3_aa: CASSFLGQNSGANVLTF
cdr3_nt: TGTGCCAGCAGTTTTCTGGGCCAAAACTCTGGGGCCAACGTCCTGACTTTC

clone_size: NA
d_call: NA
v_call: TRBV5-1
j_call: TRBJ1-1
cdr3_aa: CASRSRGADTEAFF
cdr3_nt: TGCGCCAGCAGGTCCAGGGGCGCCGACACTGAAGCTTTCTTT

clone_size: NA
d_call: NA
v_call: TRBV29-1
j_call: TRBJ2-5
cdr3_aa: CSVGHSQETQYF
cdr3_nt: TGCAGCGTCGGACACTCGCAAGAGACCCAGTACTTC

clone_size: NA
d_call: NA
v_call: TRBV5-5
j_call: TRBJ2-7
cdr3_aa: CASSLGQAAVYEQYF
cdr3_nt: TGTGCCAGCAGCTTGGGACAGGCCGCAGTTTACGAGCAGTACTTC

clone_size: NA
d_call: NA
v_call: TRBV5-5
j_call: TRBJ1-1
cdr3_aa: CASSSVPENTEAFF
cdr3_nt: TGTGCCAGCAGCTCCGTACCAGAGAACACTGAAGCTTTCTTT

clone_size: NA
d_call: TRBD1
v_call: TRBV7-2
j_call: TRBJ1-2
cdr3_aa: CASTLTGGVGSGGYTF
cdr3_nt: TGTGCCAGCACCCTCACAGGGGGCGTTGGTTCTGGTGGCTACACCTTC

clone_size: NA
d_call: NA
v_call: TRBV19
j_call: TRBJ1-5
cdr3_aa: CASSMRQGSDQPQHF
cdr3_nt: TGTGCCAGTAGTATGAGGCAGGGTTCAGATCAGCCCCAGCATTTT

clone_size: NA
d_call: NA
v_call: TRBV9
j_call: TRBJ1-1
cdr3_aa: CASSVATGKGWTEAFF
cdr3_nt: TGTGCCAGCAGCGTAGCTACGGGAAAAGGATGGACTGAAGCTTTCTTT

clone_size: NA
d_call: NA
v_call: TRBV28
j_call: TRBJ1-5
cdr3_aa: CASSQAGGNHQPQHF
cdr3_nt: TGTGCCAGCAGTCAAGCGGGAGGGAACCATCAGCCCCAGCATTTT

clone_size: few
d_call: NA
v_call: TRBV5-4
j_call: TRBJ1-6
cdr3_aa: CASSPQAGNNSPLHF
cdr3_nt: TGTGCCAGCAGCCCTCAGGCAGGGAACAATTCACCCCTCCACTTT

clone_size: NA
d_call: TRBD1
v_call: TRBV28
j_call: TRBJ1-2
cdr3_aa: CASSLVTGGYGYTF
cdr3_nt: TGTGCCAGCAGTTTAGTGACAGGGGGCTATGGCTACACCTTC

clone_size: NA
d_call: TRBD1
v_call: TRBV6-5
j_call: TRBJ2-1
cdr3_aa: CASNSGTGPYNEQFF
cdr3_nt: TGTGCCAGCAACTCCGGGACAGGGCCCTACAATGAGCAGTTCTTC

clone_size: NA
d_call: NA
v_call: TRBV6-5
j_call: TRBJ1-2
cdr3_aa: CASSSLGQGNYGYTF
cdr3_nt: TGTGCCAGCAGTTCCCTAGGGCAGGGCAACTATGGCTACACCTTC

clone_size: NA
d_call: NA
v_call: TRBV28
j_call: TRBJ1-4
cdr3_aa: CASSLSSGFEKLFF
cdr3_nt: TGTGCCAGCAGTCTCTCCTCAGGGTTTGAAAAACTGTTTTTT

clone_size: NA
d_call: TRBD1
v_call: TRBV5-1
j_call: TRBJ2-1
cdr3_aa: CASSSGTGNPNEQFF
cdr3_nt: TGCGCCAGCAGCTCCGGGACAGGGAACCCCAATGAGCAGTTCTTC

clone_size: NA
d_call: NA
v_call: TRBV27
j_call: TRBJ2-7
cdr3_aa: CASSNNRLGYEQYF
cdr3_nt: TGTGCCAGCAGTAACAACAGGCTGGGCTACGAGCAGTACTTC

clone_size: NA
d_call: TRBD1
v_call: TRBV5-1
j_call: TRBJ1-6
cdr3_aa: CASSPVTGTENSPLHF
cdr3_nt: TGCGCCAGCAGCCCTGTAACCGGGACAGAAAATTCACCCCTCCACTTT

clone_size: NA
d_call: NA
v_call: TRBV19
j_call: TRBJ1-2
cdr3_aa: CASTMGRDNYGYTF
cdr3_nt: TGTGCCAGTACTATGGGGAGGGACAACTATGGCTACACCTTC

clone_size: NA
d_call: NA
v_call: TRBV18
j_call: TRBJ1-5
cdr3_aa: CASSLNSNQPQHF
cdr3_nt: TGTGCCAGCTCACTAAATAGCAATCAGCCCCAGCATTTT

clone_size: NA
d_call: TRBD2
v_call: TRBV5-6
j_call: TRBJ2-5
cdr3_aa: CASSLGGGALQETQYF
cdr3_nt: TGTGCCAGCAGCTTGGGCGGGGGGGCCCTCCAAGAGACCCAGTACTTC

clone_size: NA
d_call: NA
v_call: TRBV3-1/TRBV3-2
j_call: TRBJ1-4
cdr3_aa: CASSQVIGDEKLFF
cdr3_nt: TGTGCCAGCAGCCAAGTGATAGGGGATGAAAAACTGTTTTTT

clone_size: NA
d_call: TRBD2
v_call: TRBV10-3
j_call: TRBJ2-3
cdr3_aa: CAISDPGRSSGAKDTQYF
cdr3_nt: TGTGCCATCAGTGACCCGGGGCGGTCTAGCGGGGCGAAGGATACGCAGTATTTT

clone_size: once
d_call: NA
v_call: TRBV2
j_call: TRBJ1-5
cdr3_aa: CASSVEGSNQPQHF
cdr3_nt: TGTGCCAGCAGTGTAGAGGGAAGCAATCAGCCCCAGCATTTT

clone_size: NA
d_call: TRBD1
v_call: TRBV7-2
j_call: TRBJ2-3
cdr3_aa: CASSLGGQGSSDTQYF
cdr3_nt: TGTGCCAGCAGCTTAGGGGGACAGGGGAGCTCAGATACGCAGTATTTT

clone_size: few
d_call: NA
v_call: TRBV15
j_call: TRBJ1-2
cdr3_aa: CATSGKTEPNYGYTF
cdr3_nt: TGTGCCACCAGTGGAAAGACAGAACCTAACTATGGCTACACCTTC

clone_size: NA
d_call: NA
v_call: TRBV5-1
j_call: TRBJ1-3
cdr3_aa: CASSFGQAKGNTIYF
cdr3_nt: TGCGCCAGCAGCTTTGGGCAGGCTAAAGGAAACACCATATATTTT

clone_size: NA
d_call: TRBD2
v_call: TRBV27
j_call: TRBJ2-3
cdr3_aa: CASSLSGGTDTQYF
cdr3_nt: TGTGCCAGCAGTTTGAGCGGGGGGACCGATACGCAGTATTTT

clone_size: NA
d_call: TRBD2
v_call: TRBV30
j_call: TRBJ2-7
cdr3_aa: CAGRSRGLAGGFYEQYF
cdr3_nt: TGTGCCGGTCGTTCTAGGGGACTAGCGGGGGGGTTCTACGAGCAGTACTTC

clone_size: few
d_call: NA
v_call: TRBV19
j_call: TRBJ1-5
cdr3_aa: CASSIEGGDQPQHF
cdr3_nt: TGTGCCAGTAGTATAGAGGGGGGTGATCAGCCCCAGCATTTT

clone_size: NA
d_call: TRBD2
v_call: TRBV24-1
j_call: TRBJ2-3
cdr3_aa: CATSDSGLAGGDTDTQYF
cdr3_nt: TGTGCCACCAGTGATTCGGGACTAGCGGGGGGCGACACAGATACGCAGTATTTT

clone_size: NA
d_call: TRBD1
v_call: TRBV28
j_call: TRBJ1-2
cdr3_aa: CASSQTGGGNYGYTF
cdr3_nt: TGTGCCAGCAGCCAGACAGGGGGCGGTAACTATGGCTACACCTTC

clone_size: NA
d_call: NA
v_call: TRBV5-8
j_call: TRBJ1-4
cdr3_aa: CASSFRGPTNEKLFF
cdr3_nt: TGTGCCAGCAGCTTCAGGGGCCCAACTAATGAAAAACTGTTTTTT

clone_size: NA
d_call: NA
v_call: TRBV5-1
j_call: TRBJ1-4
cdr3_aa: CASSLEAGTNEKLFF
cdr3_nt: TGCGCCAGCAGCTTGGAAGCGGGAACTAATGAAAAACTGTTTTTT

clone_size: NA
d_call: NA
v_call: TRBV7-2
j_call: TRBJ2-2
cdr3_aa: CASSLSAGATTGELFF
cdr3_nt: TGTGCCAGCAGCTTATCCGCGGGGGCCACGACCGGGGAGCTGTTTTTT

clone_size: NA
d_call: TRBD1
v_call: TRBV3-1/TRBV3-2
j_call: TRBJ2-7
cdr3_aa: CASSQDPGGSYEQYF
cdr3_nt: TGTGCCAGCAGCCAAGATCCAGGGGGCTCCTACGAGCAGTACTTC

clone_size: NA
d_call: NA
v_call: TRBV30
j_call: TRBJ1-2
cdr3_aa: CAWSPSGVYGYTF
cdr3_nt: TGTGCCTGGAGTCCCTCAGGTGTTTATGGCTACACCTTC

clone_size: NA
d_call: NA
v_call: TRBV19
j_call: TRBJ1-2
cdr3_aa: CASSDPSGGYGYTF
cdr3_nt: TGTGCCAGTAGTGACCCCTCAGGAGGTTATGGCTACACCTTC

clone_size: NA
d_call: NA
v_call: TRBV7-3
j_call: TRBJ2-6
cdr3_aa: CASSPQGLPGANVLTF
cdr3_nt: TGTGCCAGCAGCCCCCAGGGACTCCCCGGGGCCAACGTCCTGACTTTC

clone_size: NA
d_call: NA
v_call: TRBV6-5
j_call: TRBJ1-1
cdr3_aa: CASSPGGHGTEAFF
cdr3_nt: TGTGCCAGCAGTCCCGGGGGGCACGGGACTGAAGCTTTCTTT

clone_size: NA
d_call: NA
v_call: TRBV28
j_call: TRBJ2-5
cdr3_aa: CASSLGGSLGETQYF
cdr3_nt: TGTGCCAGCAGTTTAGGGGGCTCCCTAGGAGAGACCCAGTACTTC

clone_size: NA
d_call: TRBD2
v_call: TRBV7-2
j_call: TRBJ2-1
cdr3_aa: CASSSWVAGAGEQFF
cdr3_nt: TGTGCCAGCAGCTCCTGGGTAGCGGGGGCGGGTGAGCAGTTCTTC

clone_size: NA
d_call: NA
v_call: TRBV28
j_call: TRBJ1-2
cdr3_aa: CASRDSPNYGYTF
cdr3_nt: TGTGCCAGCAGAGACAGCCCTAACTATGGCTACACCTTC

clone_size: NA
d_call: NA
v_call: TRBV5-1
j_call: TRBJ1-1
cdr3_aa: CASSLMWGDEAFF
cdr3_nt: TGCGCCAGCAGCTTGATGTGGGGGGATGAAGCTTTCTTT

clone_size: NA
d_call: NA
v_call: TRBV5-4
j_call: TRBJ2-2
cdr3_aa: CASSLGTTRTTGELFF
cdr3_nt: TGTGCCAGCAGCTTGGGGACCACTAGAACCACCGGGGAGCTGTTTTTT

clone_size: once
d_call: NA
v_call: TRBV10-3
j_call: TRBJ2-2
cdr3_aa: CAIRPTASGPTSNTGELFF
cdr3_nt: TGTGCCATCAGGCCCACAGCGAGCGGTCCAACCTCGAACACCGGGGAGCTGTTTTTT

clone_size: NA
d_call: TRBD1
v_call: TRBV12-3/TRBV12-4
j_call: TRBJ2-5
cdr3_aa: CASRRGGTETQYF
cdr3_nt: TGTGCCAGCAGAAGAGGGGGCACGGAGACCCAGTACTTC

clone_size: NA
d_call: TRBD1
v_call: TRBV2
j_call: TRBJ1-5
cdr3_aa: CASRKGTVSNQPQHF
cdr3_nt: TGTGCCAGCAGAAAAGGGACAGTTAGCAATCAGCCCCAGCATTTT

clone_size: NA
d_call: TRBD1
v_call: TRBV6-6
j_call: TRBJ1-4
cdr3_aa: CASSYPDRAGEKLFF
cdr3_nt: TGTGCCAGCAGTTACCCGGACAGGGCCGGCGAAAAACTGTTTTTT

clone_size: NA
d_call: NA
v_call: TRBV6-1
j_call: TRBJ1-5
cdr3_aa: CASSESGTSNQPQHF
cdr3_nt: TGTGCCAGCAGTGAATCAGGGACAAGCAATCAGCCCCAGCATTTT

clone_size: NA
d_call: NA
v_call: TRBV6-5
j_call: TRBJ2-5
cdr3_aa: CASRPLRGETQYF
cdr3_nt: TGTGCCAGCAGGCCTCTCAGAGGCGAGACCCAGTACTTC

clone_size: NA
d_call: NA
v_call: TRBV7-2
j_call: TRBJ1-5
cdr3_aa: CASSLVQGSYSNQPQHF
cdr3_nt: TGTGCCAGCAGCTTAGTGCAGGGCAGCTATAGCAATCAGCCCCAGCATTTT

clone_size: NA
d_call: TRBD1
v_call: TRBV5-4
j_call: TRBJ1-1
cdr3_aa: CASSPDRIVTEAFF
cdr3_nt: TGTGCCAGCAGCCCGGACAGGATCGTCACTGAAGCTTTCTTT